The 20 T cell receptor beta chains reported below all come from one sample, sequenced in a study of shared clonotypes between healthy human individuals. The assay was immunoSEQ multiplex PCR, and TCRdb's table has in-frame clones only and misses some. The top ten clones hold 1.2% of a sample with 1.6 million or so clones, approximately 96% of them seen once. The sequenced sample was naive CD4+ T cells sorted from blood. Subset of the sample: CD45RA+ positively selected. Every receptor here comes from a man aged 30 to 45 in good health.

The chain employs TRBV5-1 and TRBJ2-5, with D perhaps TRBD2 (6 bases). Germline V gene lookup returns CDR1 SGHRS and CDR2 YFSETQ. V lost 0 bases and J lost 4, with 19 bases in between. This CDR3 is built from 17 residues. The CDR3 DNA sequence: TGCGCCAGCAGCTTGGGTGGAGGGAGAGGTGTTGCAGAGACCCAGTACTTC. It codes for CASSLGGGRGVAETQYF.

The J gene is TRBJ1-1, the V gene TRBV7-9, with TRBD1 identical over 8 bases. V dropped 1 base and J dropped 3; count of bases not matched to a gene: 10. This CDR3 spans 17 amino acids. Germline CDR1 reads SEHNR; CDR2 reads FQNEAQ (reference sequence). In DNA, the CDR3 is TGTGCCAGCAGCTTAGGCCAGACAGGGGCTGCGCACACTGAAGCTTTCTTT. Its protein is CASSLGQTGAAHTEAFF.

V usage is TRBV9 and J usage is TRBJ2-2; perhaps TRBD1 as D (6 bases). Germline CDR1 and CDR2: SGDLS and YYNGEE. The CDR3 has 15 amino acids. Trimming left V 0 bases short and J 1 base short, with 7 bases between. CDR3 nucleotide sequence: TGTGCCAGCAGCGTAGAGGACAGGAACACCGGGGAGCTGTTTTTT. Translating gives CASSVEDRNTGELFF.

The chain joins TRBV27 to TRBJ2-5, with D possibly matching TRBD1 (7 bases). Germline CDR1 and CDR2: MNHEY and SMNVEV (reference sequence). CDR3 length equals 19 residues. With 3 bases removed from V and 8 bases from J, the gap between germline ends came to 31 bases. The CDR3 DNA sequence: TGTGCCAGCAGTTTCCGACTAGACAGGGCCCCCGAGGCAGTCCGCACCCAGTACTTC. Its translation: CASSFRLDRAPEAVRTQYF.

The chain uses TRBV27 and TRBJ2-3; 9 bases match TRBD2. This CDR3 spans 17 amino acids. The germline V gene encodes CDR1 MNHEY and CDR2 SMNVEV (reference sequence). V gave up 7 bases and J gave up 6 bases; unmatched junction bases: 17. The DNA for the CDR3 is TGTGCCAGCACTCTTAGGCGTAGCGGGAGAATCGTCGATACGCAGTATTTT. Its translation is CASTLRRSGRIVDTQYF.

V and J are TRBV2 and TRBJ1-5, with a tentative D call TRBD1 (5 bases). Germline CDR1 and CDR2: SNHLY and FYNNEI. The CDR3 is 14 amino acids. V lost 3 bases and J 7 bases, leaving 13 bases between the germline ends. The CDR3 reads CASSELHAGQPQHF. The CDR3, as DNA: TGTGCCAGCAGTGAGTTGCATGCAGGGCAGCCCCAGCATTTT.

The rearrangement links TRBV5-1 to TRBJ2-1; the match to TRBD2 covers 13 bases. V was clipped by 3 bases and J by 0 bases; unmatched bases: 15. The CDR3 consists of 21 residues. Germline V gene sequence: CDR1 SGHRS, CDR2 YFSETQ. The CDR3 here is CASSSRPRGLAGSPSYNEQFF. As DNA, the CDR3 is TGCGCCAGCAGCTCAAGGCCTAGGGGACTAGCGGGGTCCCCCTCCTACAATGAGCAGTTCTTC. Full variable domain (rest looked up from reference TRBV5-1 and TRBJ2-1): KAGVTQTPRYLIKTRGQQVTLSCSPISGHRSVSWYQQTPGQGLQFLFEYFSETQRNKGNFPGRFSGRQFSNSRSEMNVSTLELGDSALYLCASSSRPRGLAGSPSYNEQFFGPGTRLTVL.

This clone has a single count. The J gene is TRBJ2-1, the V gene TRBV9; TRBD2 matches 8 bases. This CDR3 spans 16 amino acids. CDR1 and CDR2 from the germline V gene are SGDLS and YYNGEE. V was pared by 4 bases and J by 1 base, with 7 bases of the junction left unmatched. This chain's CDR3 is CASSPTSGRSYNEQFF. The CDR3 DNA reads as TGTGCCAGCAGCCCCACTAGCGGCCGATCCTACAATGAGCAGTTCTTC.

This chain uses TRBV28 with TRBJ2-3, with D uncertain. The CDR3 contains 13 residues. Germline loops: CDR1 MDHEN, CDR2 SYDVKM. The V end lost 6 bases, the J end lost 6 bases, and 13 bases lay between the germline ends. The CDR3 region is CASRSPDLDTQYF. CDR3 bases: TGTGCCAGCAGAAGCCCGGATCTCGATACGCAGTATTTT.

The chain has TRBV5-1 and TRBJ2-1, with 10 bases fitting TRBD2. The V segment lost 0 bases and the J segment 10 bases; nucleotides outside the gene matches: 7. The CDR3 covers 15 residues. CDR1 is SGHRS and CDR2 is YFSETQ in the germline V gene. CDR3 in DNA: TGCGCCAGCAGCTTGGTTTCTAGCGGGAGAATCGAGCAGTTCTTC. Protein: CASSLVSSGRIEQFF. Based on the CDR3 plus reference TRBV5-1 and TRBJ2-1, the full variable domain is KAGVTQTPRYLIKTRGQQVTLSCSPISGHRSVSWYQQTPGQGLQFLFEYFSETQRNKGNFPGRFSGRQFSNSRSEMNVSTLELGDSALYLCASSLVSSGRIEQFFGPGTRLTVL.

The chain couples TRBV5-1 to TRBJ1-1, with 9 positions matching TRBD1. CDR3 length: 16 residues. V dropped 0 bases and J dropped 4; count of bases not matched to a gene: 7. Germline V gene sequence: CDR1 SGHRS, CDR2 YFSETQ. CDR3 in amino acids: CASSLAGDRERTEAFF. CDR3 sequence (DNA): TGCGCCAGCAGCTTGGCGGGGGACAGGGAACGCACTGAAGCTTTCTTT.

The J gene is TRBJ2-1, the V gene TRBV11-2; no clear D. From germline, CDR1 is SGHAT and CDR2 FQNNGV. The CDR3 length is 13 residues. V was clipped by 4 bases and J by 14 bases, with 18 bases between them. The CDR3 DNA sequence: TGTGCCAGCAGCTCGTCGATCGGGTTGGTGGAGTTCTTC. Its translation is CASSSSIGLVEFF.

This chain links TRBV29-1 with TRBJ2-7; D is possibly TRBD2 (5 bases). Per the germline V gene, CDR1 is SQVTM and CDR2 is ANQGSEA. The CDR3 runs to 15 residues. V was trimmed by 4 bases and J by 0 bases, leaving 16 bases between them. The CDR3 sequence is CSVVAGSTNSYEQYF. CDR3 nucleotide sequence: TGCAGCGTTGTTGCTGGGAGTACAAACTCCTACGAGCAGTACTTC.

The rearrangement links TRBV6-5 to TRBJ2-3; D ambiguous. V shed 0 bases and J shed 7 bases, with 14 bases lying between them. Germline loops: CDR1 MNHEY, CDR2 SVGAGI. The CDR3 runs 15 residues. CDR3 protein: CASSYSGFKENTQYF. The CDR3, as DNA: TGTGCCAGCAGTTACTCTGGTTTTAAGGAAAATACGCAGTATTTT.

The genes are TRBV28 and TRBJ1-4, with D unresolved. CDR3 size: 16 residues. The V and J ends lost 2 bases and 1 base respectively, with 11 bases between them. From germline, CDR1 is MDHEN and CDR2 SYDVKM. This CDR3 is CASSLTTRRTNEKLFF. In DNA form, the CDR3 reads TGTGCCAGCAGTTTAACGACACGGCGAACTAATGAAAAACTGTTTTTT.

V and J are TRBV2 and TRBJ1-1; a possible D gene is TRBD1 (6 bases). V was clipped by 3 bases and J by 5 bases, with 13 bases between them. CDR1 SNHLY and CDR2 FYNNEI come from the germline V gene. The CDR3 consists of 14 residues. CDR3 sequence (DNA): TGTGCCAGCAGTGAGGGGGCATTACTGACTGAAGCTTTCTTT. This translates into CASSEGALLTEAFF.

The J gene is TRBJ2-7, the V gene TRBV27; no definite D call. Trimming removed 6 bases at V and 6 bases at J, with 24 bases between. Germline values: CDR1 MNHEY, CDR2 SMNVEV (reference sequence). The CDR3 extends over 16 amino acids. The CDR3 region has the DNA TGTGCCAGCAGCAATTCCCCCCTAGGAGAGTTAGGCGAGCAGTACTTC. Amino acid sequence: CASSNSPLGELGEQYF.

The CDR3 spells CASSLGGGHAEAFF. DNA of the CDR3: TGTGCCAGCAGCTTAGGGGGTGGACACGCTGAAGCTTTCTTT. This chain links TRBV11-2 with TRBJ1-1; the D gene is possibly TRBD1 (5 bases). V was clipped by 1 base and J by 6 bases, with 12 bases between them. CDR1 and CDR2 (germline): SGHAT, FQNNGV. The CDR3 has 14 amino acids.

V gene TRBV14 combines with J gene TRBJ1-2; unclear D gene. The germline V gene encodes CDR1 SGHDN and CDR2 FVKESK. Trimming removed 0 bases from V and 6 bases from J, with 8 bases in between. The CDR3 has 13 residues. CDR3 loop: CASSQDLWDGYTF. The DNA of the CDR3 is TGTGCCAGCAGCCAAGATTTGTGGGATGGCTACACCTTC.

Details on this clone: Different DNA sequences within this sample yield the same CDR3. J is TRBJ2-3 and V is TRBV18; D uncertain. CDR1 is KGHSH and CDR2 is LQKENI in the germline V gene. The ends were cut back, 2 bases at V and 6 bases at J, with 6 bases in the middle. The CDR3 sequence is 12 residues long. The CDR3 DNA reads as TGTGCCAGCTCACCATTACCCGATACGCAGTATTTT. Translated, it gives CASSPLPDTQYF.